Following are 17 T cell receptor beta chains from one sample sequenced in a study of shared clonotypes between healthy human individuals. The table came from immunoSEQ multiplex PCR; TCRdb's copy has only in-frame clones and leaves some out. Of about 1 million clones listed, roughly 75% were seen once; the top ten hold over 1.3%. Sequenced: memory CD4+ T cells sorted from blood. Subset defined: CD45RA-negative fraction. The receptors here all came from a young man in good health.

V and J are TRBV27 and TRBJ1-2; D is unclear. CDR1 MNHEY and CDR2 SMNVEV come from the germline V gene (reference sequence). This CDR3 has 14 amino acids. With 3 bases removed from V and 7 bases from J, the gap between germline ends came to 15 bases. The CDR3 sequence is CASSLSPGSGGYTF. In DNA form, the CDR3 reads TGTGCCAGCAGTTTGTCCCCTGGTAGCGGTGGCTACACCTTC.

The chain has TRBV9 and TRBJ2-3, with a weak D call TRBD1 (6 bases). V was cut by 0 bases and J by 2 bases, with 10 bases left in between. Germline V gene data show CDR1 as SGDLS and CDR2 as YYNGEE. This CDR3 is 15 amino acids long. CDR3 region: CASSVDVGATDTQYF. The CDR3 DNA is TGTGCCAGCAGCGTAGATGTGGGGGCCACAGATACGCAGTATTTT.

The chain uses TRBV18 and TRBJ1-3, with a possible D match to TRBD1 (5 bases). Between the trimmed V and J ends, which lost 2 bases and 0 bases, there was a span of 5 bases. The CDR3 has 14 amino acids. Germline values: CDR1 KGHSH, CDR2 LQKENI. The CDR3 region is CASSPDSSGNTIYF. The CDR3, as DNA: TGTGCCAGCTCACCAGACAGCTCTGGAAACACCATATATTTT. The whole variable domain, filled in from reference TRBV18 and TRBJ1-3, reads NAGVMQNPRHLVRRRGQEARLRCSPMKGHSHVYWYRQLPEEGLKFMVYLQKENIIDESGMPKERFSAEFPKEGPSILRIQQVVRGDSAAYFCASSPDSSGNTIYFGEGSWLTVV.

The chain couples TRBV7-2 to TRBJ1-4; D gene ambiguous. V lost 6 bases to trimming and J lost 8 bases, with 16 bases between them. CDR1 and CDR2 (germline): SGHTA, FQGNSA. The length of the CDR3 is 14 residues. CDR3 in amino acids: CASSPGTRGEKLFF. CDR3 DNA sequence: TGTGCCAGCAGTCCGGGCACCCGCGGGGAAAAACTGTTTTTT.

The V call is TRBV12-5, the J call TRBJ2-2; 8 bases line up with TRBD2. After removal of 8 bases from V and 6 bases from J, the junction contained 2 bases not matched to a gene. Per the germline V gene, CDR1 is LGHNT and CDR2 is FRNRAP. This CDR3 has 12 amino acids. The CDR3 sequence: CASRGGPGELFF. For the CDR3, the DNA is TGTGCTAGTCGGGGGGGCCCCGGGGAGCTGTTTTTT.

This clone showed up just once. V usage is TRBV11-2 and J usage is TRBJ1-1; 9 bases fit TRBD1. Per the germline V gene, CDR1 is SGHAT and CDR2 is FQNNGV. This CDR3 spans 15 amino acids. Trimming at V came to 5 bases and at J to 4 bases, leaving 8 bases not matched to a gene. The CDR3: CASSRDRVYSTEAFF. For the CDR3, the DNA is TGTGCCAGCAGCCGGGACAGGGTTTACAGCACTGAAGCTTTCTTT.

This clone was seen a single time. The chain links TRBV18 to TRBJ2-7; the D gene is possibly TRBD1 (6 bases). CDR1 is KGHSH, CDR2 LQKENI, per germline. The V gene lost 5 bases and the J gene lost 2 bases, with 10 bases spanning the gap. The CDR3 contains 13 residues. In DNA form, the CDR3 reads TGTGCCAGCTCAGAGGGACACCCCTACGAGCAGTACTTC. This translates into CASSEGHPYEQYF.

This clone was picked up a small number of times. The chain carries TRBV27 and TRBJ1-5; D is uncertain. CDR3 length: 13 amino acids. Germline CDR1 MNHEY, CDR2 SMNVEV (reference sequence). Trimming removed 3 bases at V and 7 bases at J, with 10 bases between. In DNA, the CDR3 is TGTGCCAGCAGTTTCGGGTTAACGCAGCCCCAGCATTTT. Its translation is CASSFGLTQPQHF.

J is TRBJ2-7 and V is TRBV10-3; 13 bases are shared with TRBD2. Germline-derived CDR1 and CDR2 are ENHRY and SYGVKD. The CDR3 has 16 residues. The trim removed 3 bases at V and 0 bases at J, leaving 2 bases unmatched. This CDR3 reads CAISETSGRASYEQYF. Here the CDR3 DNA reads TGTGCCATCAGTGAAACTAGCGGGAGGGCCTCCTACGAGCAGTACTTC.

J is TRBJ1-2 and V is TRBV14; possible D gene TRBD1, 5 bases. CDR3 length: 13 residues. Germline-derived CDR1 and CDR2 are SGHDN and FVKESK. V dropped 4 bases and J dropped 13 bases, with 19 bases sitting between them. CDR3 sequence (DNA): TGTGCCAGCAGCCCCCCTTCGGGACGCATCCTCACCTTC. This sequence encodes CASSPPSGRILTF.

V usage is TRBV9 and J usage is TRBJ2-3, with 12 bases identical to TRBD2. The CDR3 extends over 16 amino acids. The V gene end was trimmed by 3 bases and the J gene end by 2 bases; junction bases not matched to a gene: 4. Germline V CDR1 and CDR2: SGDLS, YYNGEE. CDR3: CASSGGTSGYTDTQYF. CDR3 sequence (DNA): TGTGCCAGCAGCGGGGGGACTAGCGGGTACACAGATACGCAGTATTTT. The full variable domain, with the rest looked up from reference TRBV9 and TRBJ2-3, is DSGVTQTPKHLITATGQRVTLRCSPRSGDLSVYWYQQSLDQGLQFLIQYYNGEERAKGNILERFSAQQFPDLHSELNLSSLELGDSALYFCASSGGTSGYTDTQYFGPGTRLTVL.

Concerning this clone itself: Other DNA sequences from this sample encode an identical CDR3 as well. The V gene is TRBV2, the J gene TRBJ2-3, with D unresolved. With 4 bases removed from V and 5 bases from J, the gap between germline ends came to 7 bases. Germline CDR1 and CDR2: SNHLY and FYNNEI. There are 12 residues in the CDR3. CDR3 sequence (DNA): TGTGCCAGCAGTGTCGGGTTAGATACGCAGTATTTT. It translates to CASSVGLDTQYF.

The chain joins TRBV5-4 to TRBJ2-3; TRBD1 matches 7 bases. The CDR3 sequence is 15 residues long. V lost 4 bases, J lost 1 base, and 6 bases stayed unmatched. Germline values: CDR1 SGHNT, CDR2 YYREEE (reference sequence). For the CDR3, the DNA is TGTGCCAGCAGCCCAGGGACAGCGGGCACAGATACGCAGTATTTT. Its translation: CASSPGTAGTDTQYF.

This chain connects TRBV7-8 to TRBJ2-1, with TRBD2 matching 8 bases. The CDR3 covers 15 residues. Germline V gene lookup returns CDR1 SGHVS and CDR2 FQNEAQ. The ends lost 6 bases at V and 6 bases at J; junction bases unmatched: 10. CDR3 coding DNA: TGTGCCAGCAGTCCCCCGGCGGGAGGAATCAATGAGCAGTTCTTC. Its protein product is CASSPPAGGINEQFF.

V usage is TRBV19 and J usage is TRBJ1-2; no clear D gene. The V gene lost 5 bases and the J gene lost 6 bases, with 16 bases spanning the gap. CDR1 is LNHDA, CDR2 SQIVND, per germline (reference sequence). This CDR3 is 14 amino acids long. CDR3 residues: CASSPPSGSHGYTF. The CDR3 DNA reads TGTGCCAGTAGTCCCCCCTCGGGGTCCCATGGCTACACCTTC.

This clone showed up just a few times. This sample includes further DNA sequences coding for the same CDR3. This chain uses TRBV18 with TRBJ1-2, with D unclear. The germline V gene has CDR1 KGHSH and CDR2 LQKENI. The CDR3 runs 12 residues. V lost 4 bases to trimming and J lost 1 base, with 4 bases between them. The CDR3 protein is CASSQNNYGYTF. CDR3 DNA sequence: TGTGCCAGCTCACAAAATAACTATGGCTACACCTTC.

A remark on this clone: The sample has other DNA sequences that encode this CDR3 too. V gene TRBV28 combines with J gene TRBJ2-7; D remains unclear. The CDR3 totals 12 residues. From germline, CDR1 is MDHEN and CDR2 SYDVKM. The germline V and J ends were trimmed by 4 bases and 4 bases, with 8 bases remaining between them. CDR3 sequence (DNA): TGTGCCAGCAGTTCTTATTCTTACGAGCAGTACTTC. It is translated as CASSSYSYEQYF.